A selection of T cell receptor beta chains follows, all from one sample in a study of CD8 T cells in ankylosing spondylitis. Each CDR3 protein is one row after TCRdb ran MiXCR on the 5' RACE reads. The sample records approximately 290,000 distinct CDR3 sequences, around 21% being singletons. Sequencing was done on a sample of blood, either unsorted or a sorted T cell fraction (not recorded which). Receptor source: a female donor with ankylosing spondylitis or in good health (not recorded which). Each CDR3 is given with its conserved first and last residue. Each record gives: V gene, J gene, D gene, clone size, CDR3 protein, CDR3 DNA. A D gene is named only where the DNA matches it firmly. Rows may omit the clone size; those that give it use once, few, many or a size class.

>TRBV10-3|TRBJ2-7|.|.
CAVGLSYEQYF
TGTGCCGTAGGACTGAGTTACGAGCAGTACTTC
>TRBV11-2|TRBJ2-1|.|many
CASTLGRPNEQFF
TGTGCCAGCACCCTCGGGAGACCCAATGAGCAGTTCTTC
>TRBV6-5|TRBJ2-3|.|few
CASSYRRAGTDTQYF
TGTGCCAGCAGTTACCGGAGGGCCGGCACAGATACGCAGTATTTT
>TRBV7-2|TRBJ2-3|TRBD2|few
CASTVSGGGDTQYF
TGTGCCAGCACCGTTAGCGGGGGAGGGGATACGCAGTATTTT
>TRBV3-1|TRBJ2-7|.|.
CASSRLGGGPYEQYF
TGTGCCAGCAGCCGACTGGGAGGAGGACCCTACGAGCAGTACTTC
>TRBV14|TRBJ1-2|TRBD1|.
CASSLQGAAGYTF
TGTGCCAGCAGTCTACAGGGGGCCGCTGGCTACACCTTC
>TRBV12-3/TRBV12-4|TRBJ1-1|TRBD1|many
CASRSQGQGKTEAFF
TGTGCCAGCAGGTCTCAAGGACAGGGGAAAACTGAAGCTTTCTTT
>TRBV12-5|TRBJ1-3|.|.
CASGLVLGRGVGNTIYF
TGTGCTAGTGGTTTGGTACTTGGAAGAGGGGTCGGAAACACCATATATTTT
>TRBV29-1|TRBJ1-1|.|many
CSVLGQGNTEAFF
TGCAGCGTCCTCGGCCAGGGGAACACTGAAGCTTTCTTT
>TRBV20-1|TRBJ1-1|.|many
CSARKADEAFF
TGCAGTGCTAGAAAGGCAGATGAAGCTTTCTTT
>TRBV28|TRBJ1-6|.|.
CASSSNREYSPLHF
TGTGCCAGCAGTTCAAACAGGGAATATTCACCCCTCCACTTT
>TRBV18|TRBJ1-1|.|few
CASSNGSPEAFF
TGTGCCAGCTCCAATGGGTCCCCCGAAGCTTTCTTT
>TRBV7-9|TRBJ2-7|TRBD1|few
CASSLEVGQGAYEQYF
TGTGCCAGCAGCTTAGAAGTAGGACAGGGAGCATACGAGCAGTACTTC
>TRBV12-3/TRBV12-4|TRBJ2-1|.|.
CASRTGAFREQFF
TGTGCCAGCAGAACGGGGGCCTTTAGGGAGCAGTTCTTC
>TRBV19|TRBJ1-1|.|few
CASRHIHTEAFF
TGTGCCAGTCGACATATTCACACTGAAGCTTTCTTT
>TRBV6-1|TRBJ2-7|TRBD2|many
CASLHGGSGRGFDEQYF
TGTGCCAGCCTCCATGGGGGTAGCGGGAGGGGTTTCGACGAGCAGTACTTC
>TRBV5-5|TRBJ2-1|.|.
CASSLFPPGGSSYNEQFF
TGTGCCAGCAGCTTGTTTCCGCCTGGGGGGAGCTCCTACAATGAGCAGTTCTTC
>TRBV7-9|TRBJ2-1|.|.
CASSLQGYLDEQFF
TGTGCCAGCAGCTTACAGGGGTACTTAGATGAGCAGTTCTTC
>TRBV7-2|TRBJ2-7|TRBD2|.
CASSLDGGDYEQYF
TGTGCCAGCAGCTTAGACGGGGGGGACTACGAGCAGTACTTC
>TRBV20-1|TRBJ2-7|.|.
CSAVINLNEQYF
TGCAGTGCTGTTATAAACTTGAACGAGCAGTACTTC
>TRBV27|TRBJ2-7|.|few
CASGRPPRLYEQYF
TGTGCCAGCGGACGACCCCCCAGGCTCTACGAGCAGTACTTC
>TRBV20-1|TRBJ2-7|TRBD2|.
CSASGTSIYEQYF
TGCAGTGCTTCCGGGACTAGCATCTACGAGCAGTACTTC
>TRBV5-5|TRBJ1-6|TRBD1|few
CASSYWGTDNNSPLHF
TGTGCCAGCAGTTACTGGGGGACAGATAATAATTCACCCCTCCACTTT
>TRBV28|TRBJ2-7|TRBD1|few
CASSFRDRHSYEQYF
TGTGCCAGCAGTTTCCGGGACAGGCACTCCTACGAGCAGTACTTC
>TRBV29-1|TRBJ1-1|.|many
CSVDTAAEAFF
TGCAGCGTTGACACAGCGGCTGAAGCTTTCTTT
>TRBV20-1|TRBJ1-1|.|.
CSARPRGTEAFF
TGCAGTGCTAGGCCGAGGGGCACTGAAGCTTTCTTT